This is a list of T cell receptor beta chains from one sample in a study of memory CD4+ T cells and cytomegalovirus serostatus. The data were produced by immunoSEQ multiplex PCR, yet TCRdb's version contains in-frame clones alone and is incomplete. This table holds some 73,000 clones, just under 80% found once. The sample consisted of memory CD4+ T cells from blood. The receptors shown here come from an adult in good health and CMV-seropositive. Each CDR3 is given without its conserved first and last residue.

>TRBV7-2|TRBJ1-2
ASSPDKSYGYT
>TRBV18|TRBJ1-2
ASSPSGEHYGYT
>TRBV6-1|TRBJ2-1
ASSLMRSSYNEQF
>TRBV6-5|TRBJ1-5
ASSYAGGVQPQH
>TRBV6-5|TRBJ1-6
ASSSDRENSPLH
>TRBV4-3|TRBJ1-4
ASSQDDRVGEKLF
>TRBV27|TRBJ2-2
ASGTSGATGELF
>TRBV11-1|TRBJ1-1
ASGTGALAIMNTEAF
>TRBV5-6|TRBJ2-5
ASTGGGPQETQY
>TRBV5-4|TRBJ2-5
ASSLPGIPETQY
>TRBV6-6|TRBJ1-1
ASSPRASNTEAF
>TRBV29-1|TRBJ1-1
SVADAEAF
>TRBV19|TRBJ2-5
ASSAPLAGGFFETQY
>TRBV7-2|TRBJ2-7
ASSSGPYEQY
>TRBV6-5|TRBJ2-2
ASTDRGVNTGELF
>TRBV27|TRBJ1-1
ASSDRDRANTEAF
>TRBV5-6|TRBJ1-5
ASTRGASNQPQH
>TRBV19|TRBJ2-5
ASSRGQVAGQETQY
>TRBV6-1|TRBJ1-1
ASSEAWRMNTEAF
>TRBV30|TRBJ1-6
AWSTGRQGNSPLH
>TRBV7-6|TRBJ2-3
ASSTTESTDTQY
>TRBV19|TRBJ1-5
ASSIPRQQPQH
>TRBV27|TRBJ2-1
ASSPSSYRGSYNEQF
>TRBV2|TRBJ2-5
ASSRGRQETQY
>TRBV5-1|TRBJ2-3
ASSRGGSTDTQY
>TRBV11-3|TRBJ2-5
ASSLYLGSFVETQY
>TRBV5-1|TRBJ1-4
ASSLSFRVNEKLF
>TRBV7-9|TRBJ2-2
ASSHGGGGELF
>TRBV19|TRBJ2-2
ATHRDPGLGAGELF
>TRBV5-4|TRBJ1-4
ASSLSGGRNEKLF
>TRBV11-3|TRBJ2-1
ASSISGRADEQF
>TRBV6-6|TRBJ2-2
ASSYPSQALTGELF
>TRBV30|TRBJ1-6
AWSSGSSGSPLH
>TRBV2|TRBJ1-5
ASTASNQPQH
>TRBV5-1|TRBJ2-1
ASSLGGDGYNEQF
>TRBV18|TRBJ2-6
ASSLKHLITGTGANVLT
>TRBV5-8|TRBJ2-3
ASSSGSSHADTQY
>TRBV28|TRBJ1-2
ASTLGQGRGYT
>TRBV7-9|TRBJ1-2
ASSLAQGGYT
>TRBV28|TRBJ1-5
ASSPRGGTRPQH
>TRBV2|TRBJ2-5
ASSATGGETQY